This T cell receptor beta chain was recorded in a study of graft-versus-host responses after intestinal transplantation. The CDR3 has 14 amino acids. The V gene lost 1 base and the J gene lost 0 bases, with 7 bases spanning the gap. Per germline, CDR1 SGHKS and CDR2 YYEKEE (reference sequence). The graft tissue was processed, and this released both intraepithelial and lamina propria lymphocytes. The method was immunoSEQ multiplex PCR; TCRdb's version includes in-frame clones alone and lacks a portion of them. Of fewer than 20,000 clones in the sample, roughly 81% were seen once. The source material was ileum tissue, sampled 14 days after transplant. The sequence came from a human patient who received an intestinal transplant, so some T cells may come from the graft donor. J is TRBJ1-1 and V is TRBV5-5, with D hard to call. CDR3 nucleotides: TGTGCCAGCAGCTTGCAGGTCATGAACACTGAAGCTTTCTTT. This codes for CASSLQVMNTEAFF.